The T cell receptor beta chain under discussion was sequenced for a study of blood T cell repertoires in COVID-19. Study as a whole: In each case, the material was cDNA or gDNA derived from T cells, B-cell-depleted T cells, or PBMCs.

In the authors' methods: Amplification of reference gene primers was used by the study to estimate nucleated cell counts. Profiled with immunoSEQ multiplex PCR; TCRdb holds only in-frame clones, not every one. D and trimming come from the DNA, and the V and J calls and clone size come from that table. This repertoire shows around 50,000 clones, around 92% found once; its top ten account for less than 2.5%. In germline, CDR1 is SGHNT, CDR2 YENEEA. This CDR3 is 16 amino acids long. V gave up 1 base and J gave up 8 bases; unmatched junction bases: 7. The sequencing input was peripheral blood. This chain uses TRBV11-3 with TRBJ2-3; 12 bases match TRBD2. The clonotype comes from a human donor in a cohort sampled during active COVID-19. Here the CDR3 reads CASSLGLAGEGVTQYF. The CDR3 nucleotides read TGTGCCAGCAGCTTAGGACTAGCGGGAGAAGGTGTTACGCAGTATTTT.